This T cell receptor (beta chain) was observed in a study of T cell repertoires in cytomegalovirus infection. Overall study context: Through public TCR beta signatures, both CMV infection and matching HLA type were indicated.

Study results and limitations: Individuals carrying CMV plus the relevant HLA were identified by cumulative frequency of public TCR beta families. Within the response measured ex vivo, HLA-C-restricted CMV-specific TCR beta clonotypes were dominant.

V shed 4 bases, J shed 5 bases, and the junction held 14 bases outside the gene matches. The germline gives CDR1 SGHTA, CDR2 FQGNSA. The CDR3 has 18 amino acids. This clonotype has just a few counts. Its cognate antigen is unknown. Via MiXCR, TCRdb re-called the reads, giving one row per CDR3 protein. The sample has 400,000 to 600,000 distinct CDR3 sequences, roughly 43% seen once. The clonotype comes from a human donor in good health (CMV status not recorded). Some clones in this sample may be carry-over from other donors' samples. This chain uses TRBV7-2 with TRBJ2-3; 11 bases are a match to TRBD2. This material consisted of cultured PBMCs, taken from culture after CMV antigen stimulation. CDR3 amino acids: CASSSQLAGGLGEDTQYF. The CDR3 DNA reads TGTGCCAGCAGCTCCCAGCTAGCGGGAGGTTTAGGAGAAGATACGCAGTATTTT.